These 5 T cell receptor beta chains came from one sample sequenced in a study of T-cell reconstitution after alpha-beta-depleted transplantation in children. The TCRbeta library was prepared with unique molecular identifiers. MiXCR, applied by TCRdb to the PCR reads, yields one record per CDR3 protein. The table includes around 440,000 distinct CDR3 sequences, over 9.5% detected once. The specimen comprised PBMCs, sampled before TCRalphabeta/CD19-depleted stem cell transplant. The receptors were sampled from a child aged 2 to 10 with inherited bone marrow failure, due to receive a stem cell transplant.

This clonotype came up a few times. The V gene is TRBV28, the J gene TRBJ2-1; 11 nucleotides line up with TRBD2. CDR1 MDHEN and CDR2 SYDVKM come from the germline V gene. The CDR3 covers 16 residues. The junction had 8 bases not matched to a gene; V was cut back by 7 bases and J by 3 bases. The DNA for the CDR3 is TGTGCCAGCAAACCTCGACTAGCGGGATACTACAATGAGCAGTTCTTC. It codes for CASKPRLAGYYNEQFF. Drawing the rest from reference TRBV28 and TRBJ2-1, the complete variable domain is DVKVTQSSRYLVKRTGEKVFLECVQDMDHENMFWYRQDPGLGLRLIYFSYDVKMKEKGDIPEGYSVSREKKERFSLILESASTNQTSMYLCASKPRLAGYYNEQFFGPGTRLTVL.

This clonotype was counted many times. This chain joins TRBV5-1 and TRBJ2-7, with D maybe TRBD2 (6 bases). The V and J ends lost 4 bases and 3 bases respectively, with 14 bases between them. This CDR3 region has 14 residues. Looked up from germline, CDR1 is SGHRS and CDR2 is YFSETQ. DNA of the CDR3: TGCGCCAGCAGCCCCCAGGAGCGGGTCTACGAGCAGTACTTC. Protein sequence: CASSPQERVYEQYF.

This clonotype was observed at least ten times. The genes are TRBV27 and TRBJ2-6, with 7 bases aligning to TRBD1. The CDR3 covers 18 residues. V was clipped by 2 bases and J by 1 base; unmatched bases: 8. CDR1 is MNHEY, CDR2 SMNVEV, per germline (reference sequence). The CDR3 loop is CASSLHFDRASGANVLTF. DNA of the CDR3: TGTGCCAGCAGTTTACATTTTGACAGGGCATCTGGGGCCAACGTCCTGACTTTC.

This clonotype was counted ten times or more. The chain carries TRBV5-1 and TRBJ2-7, with TRBD2 identical over 7 bases. The ends lost 1 base at V and 2 bases at J; junction bases unmatched: 6. Germline-derived CDR1 and CDR2 are SGHRS and YFSETQ. This CDR3 has 15 amino acids. CDR3 sequence reads: CASSLTSVLPYEQYF. The CDR3 bases are TGCGCCAGCAGCTTGACTAGCGTACTTCCCTACGAGCAGTACTTC.

This clonotype was seen at least ten times. This sequence joins TRBV13 and TRBJ2-7; no clear D. CDR3 length equals 12 residues. In germline, CDR1 is PRHDT, CDR2 FYEKMQ (reference sequence). V was shortened by 6 bases and J by 0 bases, with 6 bases between the two germline ends. CDR3 amino acids: CASSLFSYEQYF. CDR3 nucleotide sequence: TGTGCCAGCAGTCTCTTCTCCTACGAGCAGTACTTC.